The clone carrying this TCR beta chain was observed at least ten times. What it binds is unknown. Template material for TCR beta VDJ and CDR3 profiling consisted of genomic DNA. Using its own MiXCR run on the reads, TCRdb lists one record per CDR3 protein. The sample contains under 350,000 distinct CDR3 sequences, around three fifths of which appear only once. This sample was taken from a study of CD8+CD57+ T cells in acquired aplastic anemia. Study details: Sorted cells (CD4+ and CD8+) yielded DNA amounts that averaged roughly 3.5 ug. Study results and limitations: For CD8+ Simpson's diversity, patients and controls showed no significant difference.

CDR3 length equals 15 residues. V trimming: 2 bases; J trimming: 5 bases; junction bases outside the gene matches: 6. Germline loops: CDR1 SNHLY, CDR2 FYNNEI. The patients chosen for sequencing had shown expansion of CD8+CD57+ cells (detected by flow cytometry). The sequence was obtained from a human donor with aplastic anemia. V is TRBV2 and J is TRBJ1-5; 7 bases match TRBD1. The source material was sorted CD4+, CD8+, or CD8+CD57+ T cells (not recorded which) from PBMCs. The CDR3 loop reads CASSETGTDYQPQHF. Here the CDR3 DNA reads TGTGCCAGCAGTGAAACCGGGACAGATTATCAGCCCCAGCATTTT.